This T cell receptor beta chain was recovered during a study of neurological immune-mediated disorders. General study results and limits: Expanded clones shared no CDR3 amino acid sequences across subjects, suggesting private repertoires in all groups.

As for the cDNA, it was generated by 5'RACE with 10-nucleotide random UMIs. Each CDR3 protein is one row after TCRdb ran MiXCR on the 5' RACE reads. In the table there are over 45,000 distinct CDR3 sequences, about 25% of which are singletons. The length of the CDR3 is 15 residues. The germline V gene has CDR1 SGHRS and CDR2 YFSETQ. Trimming took 0 bases from V and 4 from J; bases not matched to a gene: 4. The table lists this clonotype with many counts. What it binds is not known. Healthy controls consisted of blood bank volunteers in Maryland, USA. The unsorted libraries were prepared from 2 million PBMCs (stored at -80 C).

This chain connects TRBV5-1 to TRBJ2-7; 10 bases line up with TRBD2. The material sequenced was PBMCs. The sequence came from a woman between 65 and 79 years old in good health. The CDR3 loop reads CASSLETSGYYEQYF. DNA of the CDR3: TGCGCCAGCAGCTTGGAGACTAGCGGGTATTACGAGCAGTACTTC.